This T cell receptor (beta chain) was sequenced during a study of cytomegalovirus exposure and HLA in healthy donors. With 60 Vbeta and 13 Jbeta primers, the PCR was carried out. Libraries were prepared by immunoSEQ multiplex PCR; TCRdb keeps only in-frame clonotypes and omits some of them. The data contain 150,000 to 200,000 clones, 70% to 85% of them seen just once; the ten biggest clones take up 2.1%. Findings of the study overall: It emerged from a later analysis that several of the most significant clusters appeared to be linked to common viral pathogens. The study listed some 160 cytomegalovirus-associated TCR beta chains.

Comments on this clone: The antigen is not known.

The length of the CDR3 is 13 residues. The germline V gene has CDR1 SGHNT and CDR2 YENEEA. V was clipped by 2 bases and J by 6 bases, with 7 bases between them. The TCR was taken from a man aged 40-50 years in good health and CMV-seronegative. The chain carries TRBV11-3 and TRBJ2-2; D unclear. The sequencing sample was made of PBMCs. In DNA form, the CDR3 reads TGTGCCAGCAGCTTACTAGGTCCCGGGGAGCTGTTTTTT. It encodes CASSLLGPGELFF.